The clone carrying this T cell receptor beta chain was observed a few times. Its specificity is not known. The authors ran a second PCR of about 7 to 11 cycles using a sample-barcoded 5' primer and a J-beta primer mix. Tags on each cDNA molecule came from a template-switch adaptor with 12 random nucleotides. Using its own MiXCR run on the 5' RACE reads, TCRdb lists one record per CDR3 protein. Here the sample spans over 1,200,000 distinct CDR3 sequences, roughly 64% being singletons. V trimming: 3 bases; J trimming: 2 bases; junction bases outside the gene matches: 8. The CDR3 contains 16 residues. The V gene's germline CDR1 is SGHTA and CDR2 FQGNSA. These data originate in a study of blood T cells in healthy people across ages. About the study: Every two T cells gave about one barcoded beta molecule via template switching. Study-level results: Investigators viewed diversity estimates from one million T cells as underestimates, the study reported.

Donors each provided about 9.5 milliliters of peripheral blood. The source material was blood. The receptor was derived from a man in his late teens or twenties in good health. The chain combines TRBV7-2 with TRBJ2-5; 8 nucleotides line up with TRBD2. The CDR3 sequence is CASSFVRGGKQETQYF. CDR3 bases: TGTGCCAGCAGCTTCGTTCGGGGGGGCAAACAAGAGACCCAGTACTTC.